The clone carrying this T cell receptor beta chain was observed a single time. What it binds is not known. This record comes from a study of T cell responses to AZD1222 COVID-19 vaccine. Overall study findings and caveats: Variant regions that are unmutated are reportedly the target of nearly half of spike-specific TCRs. The study found Spike-specific TCR breadth and depth rose after two AZD1222 doses.

Profiling relied on immunoSEQ multiplex PCR, and the TCRdb table lists in-frame clones only, not all of them. In the table there are 140,000 to 150,000 clones, more than 75% of which are singletons. The CDR3 length is 13 residues. Germline assignment: CDR1 MNHNS and CDR2 SASEGT. V was trimmed by 6 bases and J by 4 bases, leaving 12 bases between them. The rearrangement links TRBV6-1 to TRBJ1-1; D unresolved. Sequenced material: peripheral blood, taken on day 0 of MenACWY control vaccination. This receptor was taken from an adult in good health. CDR3: CASSKKAPTEAFF. CDR3 coding DNA: TGTGCCAGCAGCAAAAAGGCCCCCACTGAAGCTTTCTTT.